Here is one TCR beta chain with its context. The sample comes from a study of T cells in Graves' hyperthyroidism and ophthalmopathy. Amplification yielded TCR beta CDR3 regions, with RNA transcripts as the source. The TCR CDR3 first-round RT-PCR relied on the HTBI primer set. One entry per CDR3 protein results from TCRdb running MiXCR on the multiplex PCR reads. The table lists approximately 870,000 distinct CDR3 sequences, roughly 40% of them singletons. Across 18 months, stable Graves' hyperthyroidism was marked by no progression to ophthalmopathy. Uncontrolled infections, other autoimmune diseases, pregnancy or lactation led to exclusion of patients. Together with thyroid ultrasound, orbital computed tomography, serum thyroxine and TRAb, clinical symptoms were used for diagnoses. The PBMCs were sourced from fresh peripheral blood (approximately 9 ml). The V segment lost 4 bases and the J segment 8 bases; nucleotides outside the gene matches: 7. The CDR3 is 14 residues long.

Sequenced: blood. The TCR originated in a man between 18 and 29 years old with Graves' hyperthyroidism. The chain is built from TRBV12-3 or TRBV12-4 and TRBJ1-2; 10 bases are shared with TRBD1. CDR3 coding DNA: TGTGCCAGCAGTTCCGGGACAGGGGAGGAAGGCTACACCTTC. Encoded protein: CASSSGTGEEGYTF.